This T cell receptor beta chain came from a study of neurological immune-mediated disorders. The study's findings and limits: For the multiple sclerosis repertoire cluster, no association with any clinical or MRI feature was found. Among 34 multiple sclerosis patients, 18 had repertoires that phylogenetic grouping placed in one related-CDR3 cluster, a possible signature.

Each CDR3 protein is one row after TCRdb ran MiXCR on the 5' RACE reads. The table records about 80,000 distinct CDR3 sequences, 5.8% of them present only once. The time point was: longitudinal time-point 2. This clonotype was seen a handful of times. The antigen is unknown. The CDR3 runs 16 residues. V shed 0 bases and J 8 bases; nucleotides not matched to a gene: 8. Germline CDR1 reads SGHTA; CDR2 reads FQGNSA. The clonotype was recovered from a woman aged 60-75 years with multiple sclerosis. The sequenced material came from PBMCs. The chain employs TRBV7-2 and TRBJ2-2; TRBD2 matches at 8 bases. CDR3 coding DNA: TGTGCCAGCAGCTTAGCGAGCGGGGGTGTAGCAGGGGAGCTGTTTTTT. Protein product: CASSLASGGVAGELFF.